These T cell receptor beta chains were read from a single sample in a study of T cells in localized non-small cell lung cancer. TCRdb's copy holds only in-frame clones and misses some; the assay was immunoSEQ multiplex PCR. Counted here are 25,000 to 35,000 clones, roughly 90% occurring once; the ten biggest clones make up roughly 1.9%. This material consisted of peripheral blood, taken before any cancer treatment. The receptors come from a female donor older than 55 with stage I lung adenocarcinoma. The CDR3 runs from the conserved cysteine through the conserved F or W. A D gene is named only where the DNA matches it firmly. Part of the rows lack a size; the others show once, few, many or a class for expanded clones.

v_gene: TRBV2; abundance: NA; d_gene: TRBD2; j_gene: TRBJ2-1; CDR3aa: CANGAASGTYNEQFF; CDR3nt: TGTGCCAACGGGGCGGCTAGCGGAACCTACAATGAGCAGTTCTTC
v_gene: TRBV10-1; abundance: NA; d_gene: NA; j_gene: TRBJ2-6; CDR3aa: CASSGDRGGANVLTF; CDR3nt: TGCGCCAGCAGCGGCGACAGAGGTGGGGCCAACGTCCTGACTTTC
v_gene: TRBV5-4; abundance: NA; d_gene: NA; j_gene: TRBJ1-1; CDR3aa: CASSPQGTEAFF; CDR3nt: TGTGCCAGCAGCCCCCAGGGCACTGAAGCTTTCTTT
v_gene: TRBV7-2; abundance: NA; d_gene: NA; j_gene: TRBJ2-1; CDR3aa: CASSLVGEYNEQFF; CDR3nt: TGTGCCAGCAGCTTAGTCGGAGAATACAATGAGCAGTTCTTC
v_gene: TRBV30; abundance: NA; d_gene: NA; j_gene: TRBJ2-7; CDR3aa: CAWSVDNREQYF; CDR3nt: TGTGCCTGGAGTGTTGACAATCGCGAGCAGTACTTC
v_gene: TRBV5-5; abundance: NA; d_gene: NA; j_gene: TRBJ2-7; CDR3aa: CASSPSYEQYF; CDR3nt: TGTGCCAGCAGCCCGAGCTACGAGCAGTACTTC
v_gene: TRBV6-5; abundance: NA; d_gene: NA; j_gene: TRBJ1-3; CDR3aa: CASSYSGEGISNTIYF; CDR3nt: TGTGCCAGCAGTTACTCGGGGGAGGGAATTTCAAACACCATATATTTT
v_gene: TRBV9; abundance: NA; d_gene: NA; j_gene: TRBJ2-3; CDR3aa: CASSPQAGLGTDTQYF; CDR3nt: TGTGCCAGCAGCCCTCAGGCGGGCCTTGGCACAGATACGCAGTATTTT
v_gene: TRBV5-1; abundance: NA; d_gene: NA; j_gene: TRBJ1-3; CDR3aa: CASSLGYQSSGNTIYF; CDR3nt: TGCGCCAGCAGCTTGGGATATCAGTCCTCTGGAAACACCATATATTTT
v_gene: TRBV18; abundance: NA; d_gene: TRBD1; j_gene: TRBJ2-2; CDR3aa: CASSPGQGFGELFF; CDR3nt: TGTGCCAGCTCACCGGGACAGGGGTTCGGGGAGCTGTTTTTT
v_gene: TRBV19; abundance: NA; d_gene: NA; j_gene: TRBJ2-3; CDR3aa: CASSLGVASDTQYF; CDR3nt: TGTGCCAGTAGTCTTGGCGTAGCATCAGATACGCAGTATTTT
v_gene: TRBV10-3; abundance: NA; d_gene: NA; j_gene: TRBJ2-3; CDR3aa: CATSDRTSTDTQYF; CDR3nt: TGTGCCACCTCCGACAGAACCAGCACAGATACGCAGTATTTT
v_gene: TRBV7-2; abundance: NA; d_gene: NA; j_gene: TRBJ2-5; CDR3aa: CASSPAPRETQYF; CDR3nt: TGTGCCAGCAGCCCCGCCCCTAGAGAGACCCAGTACTTC
v_gene: TRBV14; abundance: NA; d_gene: TRBD2; j_gene: TRBJ2-7; CDR3aa: CASSQVSGGEQYF; CDR3nt: TGTGCCAGCAGCCAAGTTAGCGGGGGCGAGCAGTACTTC
v_gene: TRBV13; abundance: NA; d_gene: TRBD1; j_gene: TRBJ1-1; CDR3aa: CASSPRPTGHTEAFF; CDR3nt: TGTGCCAGCAGCCCACGCCCGACAGGGCACACTGAAGCTTTCTTT
v_gene: TRBV2; abundance: NA; d_gene: TRBD2; j_gene: TRBJ2-7; CDR3aa: CASSDAGTSGGNPYEQYF; CDR3nt: TGTGCCAGCAGTGACGCCGGGACTAGCGGGGGGAACCCCTACGAGCAGTACTTC
v_gene: TRBV9; abundance: once; d_gene: TRBD1; j_gene: TRBJ2-5; CDR3aa: CASSMTGAQETQYF; CDR3nt: TGTGCCAGCAGCATGACAGGGGCCCAAGAGACCCAGTACTTC
v_gene: TRBV6-5; abundance: NA; d_gene: NA; j_gene: TRBJ1-1; CDR3aa: CAIHSPGMNTEAFF; CDR3nt: TGTGCCATCCATAGTCCAGGGATGAACACTGAAGCTTTCTTT
v_gene: TRBV15; abundance: NA; d_gene: NA; j_gene: TRBJ2-5; CDR3aa: CATSPGRMQETQYF; CDR3nt: TGTGCCACCTCCCCGGGGCGGATGCAAGAGACCCAGTACTTC
v_gene: TRBV7-2; abundance: NA; d_gene: NA; j_gene: TRBJ2-5; CDR3aa: CASSLDGRSQETQYF; CDR3nt: TGTGCCAGCAGCTTAGATGGGCGGAGCCAAGAGACCCAGTACTTC
v_gene: TRBV9; abundance: NA; d_gene: TRBD2; j_gene: TRBJ2-5; CDR3aa: CASSVEPLVGRQETQYF; CDR3nt: TGTGCCAGCAGCGTAGAACCTTTGGTCGGGAGGCAGGAGACCCAGTACTTC
v_gene: TRBV7-9; abundance: NA; d_gene: TRBD1; j_gene: TRBJ1-6; CDR3aa: CASNPTGVASPLHF; CDR3nt: TGTGCCAGCAACCCGACAGGGGTGGCTTCACCCCTCCACTTT
v_gene: TRBV5-6; abundance: NA; d_gene: NA; j_gene: TRBJ1-5; CDR3aa: CASSPGHSNQPQHF; CDR3nt: TGTGCCAGCAGCCCGGGCCATAGCAATCAGCCCCAGCATTTT
v_gene: TRBV19; abundance: NA; d_gene: TRBD2; j_gene: TRBJ2-3; CDR3aa: CAAGLAGGSTDTQYF; CDR3nt: TGTGCCGCGGGACTAGCGGGGGGAAGTACAGATACGCAGTATTTT
v_gene: TRBV6-1; abundance: once; d_gene: NA; j_gene: TRBJ2-2; CDR3aa: CASSVGAPGSGELFF; CDR3nt: TGTGCCAGCAGTGTAGGCGCACCCGGTTCTGGGGAGCTGTTTTTT
v_gene: TRBV25-1; abundance: NA; d_gene: NA; j_gene: TRBJ2-2; CDR3aa: CASTPSIPGHRHEGLFF; CDR3nt: TGTGCCAGCACCCCAAGTATTCCGGGACATCGCCACGAAGGGCTGTTTTTT
v_gene: TRBV5-1; abundance: NA; d_gene: NA; j_gene: TRBJ1-1; CDR3aa: CASSLAPGGTAEAFF; CDR3nt: TGCGCCAGCAGCTTGGCCCCCGGGGGAACGGCTGAAGCTTTCTTT
v_gene: TRBV2; abundance: NA; d_gene: TRBD1; j_gene: TRBJ1-4; CDR3aa: CASKATGGAYEKLFF; CDR3nt: TGTGCCAGCAAGGCGACAGGGGGCGCGTATGAAAAACTGTTTTTT
v_gene: TRBV5-1; abundance: NA; d_gene: TRBD1; j_gene: TRBJ1-2; CDR3aa: CASSLAGTDYGYTF; CDR3nt: TGCGCCAGCAGCTTGGCCGGGACAGACTATGGCTACACCTTC
v_gene: TRBV5-1; abundance: NA; d_gene: NA; j_gene: TRBJ1-2; CDR3aa: CASSFLDGGLRYGYTF; CDR3nt: TGCGCCAGCAGCTTTCTGGACGGAGGCCTTCGATATGGCTACACCTTC
v_gene: TRBV6-1; abundance: few; d_gene: NA; j_gene: TRBJ2-1; CDR3aa: CASSRMANEQFF; CDR3nt: TGTGCCAGCAGCCGTATGGCCAATGAGCAGTTCTTC
v_gene: TRBV30; abundance: few; d_gene: NA; j_gene: TRBJ1-1; CDR3aa: CAWIRTVKAFF; CDR3nt: TGTGCCTGGATACGGACAGTCAAAGCTTTCTTT
v_gene: TRBV6-5; abundance: NA; d_gene: TRBD2; j_gene: TRBJ2-1; CDR3aa: CASSSELAGMGGEQFF; CDR3nt: TGTGCCAGCAGTTCCGAACTAGCGGGAATGGGGGGTGAGCAGTTCTTC
v_gene: TRBV7-2; abundance: NA; d_gene: NA; j_gene: TRBJ1-5; CDR3aa: CASSFGPNQPQHF; CDR3nt: TGTGCCAGCAGCTTCGGGCCCAATCAGCCCCAGCATTTT
v_gene: TRBV15; abundance: NA; d_gene: TRBD1; j_gene: TRBJ1-5; CDR3aa: CATSRDQFQGVQPQHF; CDR3nt: TGTGCCACCAGCAGAGACCAATTTCAGGGGGTTCAGCCCCAGCATTTT
v_gene: TRBV5-1; abundance: NA; d_gene: NA; j_gene: TRBJ1-4; CDR3aa: CASSLAMGKGEKLFF; CDR3nt: TGCGCCAGCAGCTTGGCTATGGGGAAGGGCGAAAAACTGTTTTTT
v_gene: TRBV4-1; abundance: NA; d_gene: TRBD2; j_gene: TRBJ2-1; CDR3aa: CASSQERGLGPSWEQFF; CDR3nt: TGCGCCAGCAGCCAAGAGCGAGGACTAGGTCCTAGTTGGGAGCAGTTCTTC
v_gene: TRBV9; abundance: NA; d_gene: NA; j_gene: TRBJ1-1; CDR3aa: CASSTHGGTNTEAFF; CDR3nt: TGTGCCAGCAGCACACACGGGGGGACGAACACTGAAGCTTTCTTT
v_gene: TRBV7-9; abundance: NA; d_gene: TRBD1; j_gene: TRBJ1-6; CDR3aa: CASSLAFQGQGYSPLHF; CDR3nt: TGTGCCAGCAGCTTAGCCTTCCAGGGACAGGGGTATTCACCCCTCCACTTT
v_gene: TRBV12-5; abundance: NA; d_gene: TRBD2; j_gene: TRBJ2-3; CDR3aa: CASGLIAGGNTDTQYF; CDR3nt: TGTGCTAGTGGTTTGATAGCGGGGGGGAACACAGATACGCAGTATTTT
v_gene: TRBV9; abundance: once; d_gene: NA; j_gene: TRBJ2-2; CDR3aa: CASSVGSGTVKTGELFF; CDR3nt: TGTGCCAGCAGCGTTGGGTCAGGGACGGTAAAAACCGGGGAGCTGTTTTTT
v_gene: TRBV5-1; abundance: once; d_gene: NA; j_gene: TRBJ2-5; CDR3aa: CASTLTPGGPETQYF; CDR3nt: TGCGCCAGCACCCTGACCCCGGGGGGCCCGGAGACCCAGTACTTC
v_gene: TRBV27; abundance: NA; d_gene: NA; j_gene: TRBJ2-7; CDR3aa: CAAGPIDIYEQYF; CDR3nt: TGTGCCGCGGGCCCAATAGATATCTACGAGCAGTACTTC
v_gene: TRBV6-1; abundance: once; d_gene: TRBD1; j_gene: TRBJ2-2; CDR3aa: CASSGGQGAYTGELFF; CDR3nt: TGTGCCAGCAGTGGGGGACAGGGGGCGTATACCGGGGAGCTGTTTTTT
v_gene: TRBV10-3; abundance: NA; d_gene: TRBD1; j_gene: TRBJ2-7; CDR3aa: CAISESSRGLYEQYF; CDR3nt: TGTGCCATCAGTGAGTCTAGCAGGGGGCTCTACGAGCAGTACTTC
v_gene: TRBV23-1; abundance: NA; d_gene: NA; j_gene: TRBJ1-3; CDR3aa: CASSQSGRQGSGNTIYF; CDR3nt: TGCGCCAGCAGTCAATCAGGTCGGCAGGGCTCCGGAAACACCATATATTTT
v_gene: TRBV5-1; abundance: NA; d_gene: TRBD2; j_gene: TRBJ2-1; CDR3aa: CASSLGGTSQTNEQFF; CDR3nt: TGCGCCAGCAGCTTGGGCGGGACTAGCCAAACCAATGAGCAGTTCTTC
v_gene: TRBV6-6; abundance: NA; d_gene: NA; j_gene: TRBJ2-5; CDR3aa: CASSSPGLQETQYF; CDR3nt: TGTGCCAGCAGTTCCCCGGGGCTCCAAGAGACCCAGTACTTC
v_gene: TRBV4-1; abundance: NA; d_gene: NA; j_gene: TRBJ2-7; CDR3aa: CASSQGRYSYEQYF; CDR3nt: TGCGCCAGCAGCCAAGGCCGGTACTCCTACGAGCAGTACTTC
v_gene: TRBV6-1; abundance: NA; d_gene: NA; j_gene: TRBJ1-2; CDR3aa: CASSEDREYGYTF; CDR3nt: TGTGCCAGCAGTGAAGACAGGGAATATGGCTACACCTTC
v_gene: TRBV19; abundance: NA; d_gene: TRBD1; j_gene: TRBJ2-6; CDR3aa: CASTTGPGGANVLTF; CDR3nt: TGTGCCAGTACGACAGGGCCCGGTGGGGCCAACGTCCTGACTTTC
v_gene: TRBV5-4; abundance: NA; d_gene: TRBD1; j_gene: TRBJ1-1; CDR3aa: CASSPTQGLNTEAFF; CDR3nt: TGTGCCAGCAGCCCGACACAGGGGTTGAACACTGAAGCTTTCTTT
v_gene: TRBV29-1; abundance: NA; d_gene: NA; j_gene: TRBJ1-1; CDR3aa: CSVAAGGLAEAFF; CDR3nt: TGCAGCGTTGCAGCCGGGGGGCTGGCTGAAGCTTTCTTT
v_gene: TRBV18; abundance: NA; d_gene: NA; j_gene: TRBJ1-2; CDR3aa: CASSLGGNPNYGYTF; CDR3nt: TGTGCCAGCTCACTCGGGGGTAACCCAAACTATGGCTACACCTTC
v_gene: TRBV28; abundance: NA; d_gene: TRBD1; j_gene: TRBJ2-1; CDR3aa: CASLPGQGYNEQFF; CDR3nt: TGTGCCAGCCTCCCGGGACAGGGATACAATGAGCAGTTCTTC
v_gene: TRBV30; abundance: NA; d_gene: NA; j_gene: TRBJ1-1; CDR3aa: CAWKSRVLVDTEAFF; CDR3nt: TGTGCCTGGAAGTCCAGGGTTTTGGTTGACACTGAAGCTTTCTTT
v_gene: TRBV11-3; abundance: NA; d_gene: TRBD2; j_gene: TRBJ2-1; CDR3aa: CASSLDPGLDYNEQFF; CDR3nt: TGTGCCAGCAGCTTAGACCCGGGACTAGACTACAATGAGCAGTTCTTC
v_gene: TRBV5-1; abundance: NA; d_gene: NA; j_gene: TRBJ2-1; CDR3aa: CASSLVYNEQFF; CDR3nt: TGCGCCAGCAGCTTGGTGTACAATGAGCAGTTCTTC
v_gene: TRBV7-8; abundance: NA; d_gene: NA; j_gene: TRBJ2-1; CDR3aa: CASSFLSGNEQFF; CDR3nt: TGTGCCAGCAGCTTTTTAAGTGGAAATGAGCAGTTCTTC